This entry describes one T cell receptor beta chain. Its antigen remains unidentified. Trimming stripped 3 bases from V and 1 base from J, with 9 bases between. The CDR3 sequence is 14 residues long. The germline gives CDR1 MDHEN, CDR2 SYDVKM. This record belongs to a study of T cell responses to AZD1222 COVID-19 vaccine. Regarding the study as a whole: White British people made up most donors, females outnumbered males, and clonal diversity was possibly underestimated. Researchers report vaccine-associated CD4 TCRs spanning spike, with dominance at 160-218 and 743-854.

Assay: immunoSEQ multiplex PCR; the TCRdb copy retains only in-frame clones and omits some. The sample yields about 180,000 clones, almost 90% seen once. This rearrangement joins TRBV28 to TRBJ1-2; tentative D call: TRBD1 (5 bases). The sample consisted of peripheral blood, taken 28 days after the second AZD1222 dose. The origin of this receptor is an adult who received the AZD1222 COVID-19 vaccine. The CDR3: CASSFEGDNYGYTF. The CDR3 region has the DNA TGTGCCAGCAGTTTTGAAGGGGATAACTATGGCTACACCTTC.